The 11 T cell receptor beta chains reported below all come from one sample, sequenced in a study of T-cell reconstitution after alpha-beta-depleted transplantation in children. Their antigens remain unidentified. Study findings and constraints: At the one-year point after transplant, T-cell counts and TCRbeta diversity were found to come mostly from T cells that had been newly produced.

Unique molecular identifiers tagged the TCRbeta library. TCRdb reprocessed the PCR reads with MiXCR, giving one entry per CDR3 protein. The sample has 250,000 to 300,000 distinct CDR3 sequences; around 7.1% are singletons. The sequenced sample was peripheral blood, obtained 360 days after TCRalphabeta/CD19-depleted stem cell transplant. These receptors all stem from a female patient aged 2-9 years who had a stem cell transplant for Fanconi anemia, so the T cells may come from the graft donor.

This clonotype has ten or more counts. This CDR3 is CASSLSLRGEETQYF. CDR3 DNA sequence: TGCGCCAGCAGCTTGTCTCTCAGGGGGGAAGAGACCCAGTACTTC. This rearrangement joins TRBV5-1 to TRBJ2-5; maybe TRBD1 (7 bases). The V end was cut by 1 base, the J end by 3 bases, with 13 bases between. The CDR3 consists of 15 residues. Germline-derived CDR1 and CDR2 are SGHRS and YFSETQ.

In this sample, this clonotype turned up a few times. The chain has TRBV20-1 and TRBJ1-5; D might be TRBD1 (6 bases). Trimming stripped 6 bases from V and 2 bases from J, with 20 bases between. The V gene's germline CDR1 is DFQATT and CDR2 SNEGSKA (reference sequence). This CDR3 spans 16 amino acids. CDR3 in amino acids: CSAPAAPGGGNQPQHF. CDR3 coding DNA: TGCAGTGCGCCGGCCGCCCCGGGGGGCGGCAATCAGCCCCAGCATTTT.

The V call is TRBV3-1, the J call TRBJ2-6, with D maybe TRBD1 (6 bases). This CDR3 is 19 amino acids long. V gave up 5 bases and J gave up 0 bases, with 20 bases separating them. The germline V gene encodes CDR1 LGHDT and CDR2 YNNKEL (reference sequence). Here the CDR3 DNA reads TGTGCCAGCAGCGATAGGATAAGGGGGTCACACTCTGGGGCCAACGTCCTGACTTTC. Encoded protein: CASSDRIRGSHSGANVLTF.

Of note for this clonotype: A clone one base away is much larger, so this may be a read error. The chain couples TRBV20-1 to TRBJ2-2; D unresolved. CDR1 is DFQATT, CDR2 SNEGSKA, per germline (reference sequence). This CDR3 spans 14 amino acids. Trimming pared 3 bases from V and 0 bases from J, leaving 8 bases between. The CDR3 region has the DNA TGCAGTGCTAGGGCGCAGACGAACACCGGGGAGCTGTTTTTT. Its protein is CSARAQTNTGELFF.

This clonotype was recorded at least ten times. The gene calls are TRBV20-1 and TRBJ2-7, with 7 bases matching TRBD1. Germline V CDR1 and CDR2: DFQATT, SNEGSKA (reference sequence). CDR3 length: 15 residues. V lost 0 bases to trimming and J lost 3 bases; unmatched junction nucleotides: 8. The CDR3: CSARDRQDRFYEQYF. The DNA of the CDR3 is TGCAGTGCTAGAGATCGCCAGGACAGGTTCTACGAGCAGTACTTC.

The J gene is TRBJ2-3, the V gene TRBV12-5, with D unresolved. The CDR3 is 11 amino acids. V was trimmed by 7 bases and J by 4 bases, leaving 6 bases between them. Per the germline V gene, CDR1 is LGHNT and CDR2 is FRNRAP. The CDR3 sequence is CASALADTQYF. CDR3 DNA: TGTGCTAGTGCACTCGCAGATACGCAGTATTTT.

This clonotype was seen repeatedly, ten times or more. The chain uses TRBV5-1 and TRBJ2-2; tentative D call: TRBD2 (6 bases). The CDR3 totals 16 residues. Germline V lookup: CDR1 SGHRS, CDR2 YFSETQ. Trimming left V 1 base short and J 3 bases short, with 13 bases between. The CDR3 region has the DNA TGCGCCAGCAGCTTGTTACTCTCGGGAGACACCGGGGAGCTGTTTTTT. Residues: CASSLLLSGDTGELFF.

This clonotype appeared a few times. The chain links TRBV7-9 to TRBJ1-6; TRBD1 is a possible D gene (5 bases). With 0 bases removed from V and 0 bases from J, the gap between germline ends came to 9 bases. Germline lookup yields CDR1 SEHNR and CDR2 FQNEAQ (reference sequence). This CDR3 contains 17 residues. In nucleotides, the CDR3 is TGTGCCAGCAGCTTAGCCTCAGGGAGCTCCTATAATTCACCCCTCCACTTT. Amino acid sequence: CASSLASGSSYNSPLHF.

This clonotype has more than one count but fewer than ten. The V call is TRBV7-3, the J call TRBJ2-1, with D hard to call. With 2 bases removed from V and 6 bases from J, the gap between germline ends came to 11 bases. This CDR3 region has 14 residues. Germline V lookup: CDR1 SGHTA, CDR2 FQGTGA. The CDR3 coding sequence is TGTGCCAGCAGCTTACGGCCTAACACCAATGAGCAGTTCTTC. It codes for CASSLRPNTNEQFF.

This clonotype was counted ten times or more. The chain carries TRBV15 and TRBJ2-3, with 7 bases lining up with TRBD1. This CDR3 has 14 residues. J gave up 2 bases and V 9 bases, and 8 bases lay outside the gene matches. From germline, CDR1 is LNHNV and CDR2 YYDKDF (reference sequence). The CDR3 bases are TGTGCCACGAGGGGACAGACCCCCACAGATACGCAGTATTTT. Protein product: CATRGQTPTDTQYF.

At least ten counts were recorded for this clonotype. V is TRBV7-6 and J is TRBJ2-3; possible D gene TRBD2, 6 bases. In germline, CDR1 is SGHVS, CDR2 FNYEAQ. The CDR3 length is 16 residues. Trimming pared 1 base from V and 2 bases from J, leaving 13 bases between. CDR3 loop: CASSLGASANTDTQYF. In DNA, the CDR3 is TGTGCCAGCAGCTTAGGCGCTAGCGCTAACACAGATACGCAGTATTTT.